This is a list of T cell receptor beta chains from one sample in a study of regulatory T cells in long-lasting Graves disease. TCRdb ran MiXCR on the multiplex PCR reads and lists one entry per CDR3 protein. This table has about 660,000 distinct CDR3 sequences, around 30% appearing once. The sample consisted of peripheral blood mononuclear cells (PBMCs), taken when the disease was refractory, from a patient treated with antithyroid drugs. Receptors originate from a female donor with Graves disease. CDR3s include the opening cysteine and the closing phenylalanine or tryptophan. D genes are given only for firm matches. Rows give clone size only sometimes, using once, few, many, or a class for an expanded clone.

V	J	size	D	CDR3	DNA
TRBV27	TRBJ2-5	-	-	CASSSSPGAFQETQYF	TGTGCCAGCAGTTCTTCCCCCGGGGCCTTCCAAGAGACCCAGTACTTC
TRBV2	TRBJ1-2	-	TRBD1	CASSPTPRTGGADGYTF	TGTGCCAGCAGTCCCACACCAAGGACAGGGGGCGCGGATGGCTACACCTTC
TRBV2	TRBJ2-5	many	TRBD1	CASSYRDSQETQYF	TGTGCCAGCAGTTACCGGGACAGCCAAGAGACCCAGTACTTC
TRBV6-2/TRBV6-3	TRBJ2-4	many	-	CASSVQGGRNIQYF	TGTGCCAGCAGTGTACAGGGGGGGAGAAACATTCAGTACTTC
TRBV3-1	TRBJ1-3	-	TRBD1	CASSPDRPFSGNTIYF	TGTGCCAGCAGCCCGGACAGGCCGTTCTCTGGAAACACCATATATTTT
TRBV28	TRBJ1-1	-	TRBD1	CASPPWAGGMNTEAFF	TGTGCCAGCCCCCCTTGGGCAGGGGGGATGAACACTGAAGCTTTCTTT
TRBV5-1	TRBJ1-1	-	-	CASSLVGNSVTEAFF	TGTGCCAGCAGCTTGGTGGGGAACAGTGTCACTGAAGCTTTCTTT
TRBV30	TRBJ2-7	-	-	CAWSSSGSRAYEQYF	TGTGCCTGGAGTTCTTCGGGGAGCCGTGCATACGAGCAGTACTTC
TRBV3-1	TRBJ1-2	few	-	CASSQGERTALGYTF	TGTGCCAGCAGCCAAGGAGAAAGGACAGCTCTTGGCTACACCTTC
TRBV6-1	TRBJ2-2	-	TRBD1	CASSQGAPTGELFF	TGTGCCAGCAGTCAGGGGGCGCCCACCGGGGAGCTGTTTTTT
TRBV20-1	TRBJ2-2	-	-	CSARNSRNTGELFF	TGCAGTGCTAGAAACAGTAGGAACACCGGGGAGCTGTTTTTT
TRBV12-3/TRBV12-4	TRBJ1-5	few	TRBD1	CASAGNRGSQPQHF	TGTGCCAGCGCCGGGAACAGGGGTAGTCAGCCCCAGCATTTT
TRBV5-6	TRBJ2-2	-	TRBD1	CASSYTPGTGGVGELFF	TGTGCCAGCAGCTACACTCCCGGGACAGGGGGCGTCGGGGAGCTGTTTTTT
TRBV20-1	TRBJ2-7	-	TRBD2	CSARVPNEREGRYEQYF	TGCAGTGCTAGAGTTCCGAACGAGCGGGAGGGCCGCTACGAGCAGTACTTC
TRBV19	TRBJ1-5	-	-	CASSIVARATNQPQHF	TGTGCCAGTAGTATAGTCGCCAGGGCCACCAATCAGCCCCAGCATTTT
TRBV20-1	TRBJ1-1	-	-	CSAPRVADTEAFF	TGCAGTGCCCCCAGGGTGGCGGACACTGAAGCTTTCTTT
TRBV28	TRBJ1-1	many	-	CASKEADYTEAFF	TGTGCCAGCAAGGAGGCAGACTACACTGAAGCTTTCTTT
TRBV20-1	TRBJ2-7	few	-	CSARLRWSYEQYF	TGCAGTGCTAGGCTCAGGTGGTCCTACGAGCAGTACTTC
TRBV28	TRBJ1-5	-	TRBD1	CASSLPTGGSNQPQHF	TGTGCCAGCAGTTTACCTACAGGGGGTAGCAATCAGCCCCAGCATTTT
TRBV18	TRBJ1-2	-	-	CASSPIPTAVYGYTF	TGTGCCAGCTCGCCAATACCGACAGCCGTCTATGGCTACACCTTC
TRBV30	TRBJ1-1	-	-	CAWSGGQWSTEAFF	TGTGCCTGGTCTGGAGGACAGTGGTCCACTGAAGCTTTCTTT
TRBV14	TRBJ2-5	few	-	CASSQGALAETQYF	TGTGCCAGCAGCCAAGGTGCCTTAGCGGAGACCCAGTACTTC
TRBV12-3/TRBV12-4	TRBJ2-7	-	TRBD1	CASRATGGSFMDEQYF	TGTGCCAGCAGGGCTACAGGGGGAAGTTTTATGGACGAGCAGTACTTC
TRBV30	TRBJ2-2	-	-	CAWGGVRVGELFF	TGTGCCTGGGGGGGAGTCAGAGTCGGGGAGCTGTTTTTT
TRBV5-1	TRBJ1-2	few	-	CASSLGHGSNYGYTF	TGCGCCAGCAGCTTGGGGCACGGAAGTAACTATGGCTACACCTTC
TRBV30	TRBJ2-2	few	-	CAWSVHGTGELFF	TGTGCCTGGAGTGTACATGGCACCGGGGAGCTGTTTTTT